This T cell receptor (beta chain) is from a study of shared clonotypes between healthy human individuals. Assay used: immunoSEQ multiplex PCR; TCRdb lists only in-frame clones, some missing. Among some 2,500,000 clones listed, roughly 93% were seen once. In germline, CDR1 is SGHDT, CDR2 YYEEEE. Trimming left V 2 bases short and J 7 bases short, with 15 bases between. There are 14 residues in the CDR3. The receptor was derived from a man aged 18 to 30 in good health. Some clones in this sample may be carry-over from other donors' samples. Sequencing was carried out using naive CD4+ T cells from PBMCs. Indicated subset: CD45RA+ positively selected. The chain couples TRBV5-6 to TRBJ2-5; maybe TRBD1 (7 bases). CDR3 nucleotides: TGTGCCAGCAGCTTCCAGAGACAGGGAGGGACCCAGTACTTC. Amino acid sequence: CASSFQRQGGTQYF.